This TCR beta chain originates from a study of technical replicates of blood from a handful of donors. This table comes from immunoSEQ multiplex PCR, and its TCRdb copy is limited to in-frame clones, with some not included. Here the sample spans 70,000 to 90,000 clones, 94% being singletons. The V gene's germline CDR1 is SGHRS and CDR2 YFSETQ. Trimming removed 4 bases from V and 4 bases from J; junction bases left unmatched: 16. The CDR3 loop spans 18 amino acids. This receptor was identified in a human donor in good health. The chain has TRBV5-1 and TRBJ2-1, with 8 bases aligning to TRBD1. The source material was T cells isolated from PBMCs. The CDR3 loop reads CASSPFPLQGAAYNEQFF. CDR3 nucleotide sequence: TGCGCCAGCAGCCCCTTTCCACTGCAGGGGGCGGCGTACAATGAGCAGTTCTTC.